A selection of T cell receptor beta chains follows, all from one sample in a study of OX40 agonist ivuxolimab in advanced cancers. The repertoire was sequenced with immunoSEQ multiplex PCR; TCRdb's copy has only in-frame clones and lacks some. The table shows some 64,000 clones, with 87% occurring only once. Sequencing used CD4+ or CD8+ T cells sorted from blood, obtained in a trial of the OX40 agonist ivuxolimab. These receptors originate from an adult with an advanced solid tumor such as melanoma, head and neck, liver or kidney cancer. Both conserved end residues are part of each CDR3. A D gene is named only where the DNA matches it firmly. Clone sizes are given selectively: once, few, many, or a class where the clone is expanded.

13 | NA | TRBJ2-2 | TRBV5-5 | NA | CASSFYVSGELFF | TGTGCCAGCAGCTTCTACGTTTCCGGGGAGCTGTTTTTT
16 | NA | TRBJ2-2 | TRBV7-2 | NA | CASSLGLPGVTGELFF | TGTGCCAGCAGCTTAGGACTACCAGGCGTCACCGGGGAGCTGTTTTTT
13 | NA | TRBJ2-3 | TRBV10-3 | NA | CAIKDSSTDTQYF | TGTGCCATCAAGGACAGTAGCACAGATACGCAGTATTTT
17 | NA | TRBJ2-3 | TRBV18 | TRBD2 | CASSPLAAGGGTDTQYF | TGTGCCAGCTCACCATTGGCAGCGGGGGGAGGCACAGATACGCAGTATTTT
14 | NA | TRBJ2-3 | TRBV18 | NA | CASSPPGSTDTQYF | TGTGCCAGCTCACCACCAGGGAGCACAGATACGCAGTATTTT
14 | NA | TRBJ2-5 | TRBV19 | NA | CASSMAAGEETQYF | TGTGCCAGTAGTATGGCGGCTGGGGAAGAGACCCAGTACTTC
15 | few | TRBJ2-2 | TRBV30 | TRBD1 | CAWSILTGETGELFF | TGTGCCTGGAGTATCCTGACAGGGGAAACCGGGGAGCTGTTTTTT
12 | NA | TRBJ2-7 | TRBV2 | NA | CASSVEPYEQYF | TGTGCCAGCAGTGTGGAGCCCTACGAGCAGTACTTC
14 | NA | TRBJ1-1 | TRBV6-6 | TRBD1 | CASSSRQGALTAFF | TGTGCCAGCAGTTCTCGACAGGGGGCGCTTACGGCTTTCTTT
14 | NA | TRBJ2-7 | TRBV6-5 | TRBD1 | CASSDRGTDYEQYF | TGTGCCAGCAGTGATAGAGGGACAGACTACGAGCAGTACTTC
11 | once | TRBJ2-7 | TRBV2 | NA | CATSRRYEQYF | TGTGCCACCTCGAGGAGGTACGAGCAGTACTTC
15 | once | TRBJ2-1 | TRBV6-1 | NA | CASSEQSSGYNEQFF | TGTGCCAGCAGTGAACAGAGTAGCGGATACAATGAGCAGTTCTTC
18 | NA | TRBJ1-5 | TRBV6-1 | TRBD1 | CASSGGTGQFLGNQPQHF | TGTGCCAGCAGTGGAGGGACAGGGCAGTTTCTTGGCAATCAGCCCCAGCATTTT
16 | NA | TRBJ2-2 | TRBV9 | NA | CASSVDISGATGELFF | TGTGCCAGCAGCGTAGATATTAGCGGAGCGACCGGGGAGCTGTTTTTT
11 | NA | TRBJ2-7 | TRBV28 | TRBD1 | CASSGDRQMYF | TGTGCCAGCAGCGGGGACAGGCAAATGTACTTC
16 | NA | TRBJ2-2 | TRBV15 | TRBD1 | CATSRSRQGAPGELFF | TGTGCCACCAGCCGAAGCCGACAGGGAGCCCCCGGGGAGCTGTTTTTT
15 | NA | TRBJ1-1 | TRBV19 | NA | CASSIDFLGHTEAFF | TGTGCCAGTAGTATAGATTTCTTGGGACATACTGAAGCTTTCTTT
15 | NA | TRBJ1-4 | TRBV30 | TRBD1 | CAWSVGTGGGEKLFF | TGTGCCTGGAGTGTAGGGACAGGGGGCGGTGAAAAACTGTTTTTT
13 | NA | TRBJ1-5 | TRBV29-1 | TRBD1 | CSAKDRANQPQHF | TGCAGCGCCAAGGACAGGGCCAATCAGCCCCAGCATTTT
18 | NA | TRBJ1-1 | TRBV18 | NA | CASSPTTPGGAGGTEAFF | TGTGCCAGCTCACCGACCACGCCCGGGGGGGCCGGGGGCACTGAAGCTTTCTTT
13 | NA | TRBJ2-2 | TRBV30 | NA | CAWLGLNTGELFF | TGTGCCTGGCTGGGACTTAACACCGGGGAGCTGTTTTTT
17 | NA | TRBJ2-3 | TRBV5-4 | NA | CASSPIGVTVSTDTQYF | TGTGCCAGCAGCCCGATAGGGGTAACGGTTAGCACAGATACGCAGTATTTT
17 | NA | TRBJ2-6 | TRBV10-3 | TRBD1 | CAIATGTGLSGANVLTF | TGTGCCATCGCTACCGGGACAGGGTTATCTGGGGCCAACGTCCTGACTTTC
15 | NA | TRBJ2-1 | TRBV10-3 | NA | CAISGDIREFDEQFF | TGTGCCATCAGTGGGGACATCCGGGAGTTCGATGAGCAGTTCTTC
16 | NA | TRBJ2-3 | TRBV5-1 | TRBD2 | CASSLLSSGSTDTQYF | TGCGCCAGCAGCTTGCTATCTAGCGGAAGCACAGATACGCAGTATTTT
15 | NA | TRBJ2-3 | TRBV4-3 | TRBD2 | CASSRLATSTDTQYF | TGCGCCAGCAGCCGACTAGCGACGAGCACAGATACGCAGTATTTT
15 | NA | TRBJ1-5 | TRBV28 | NA | CASATGTLGLQPQHF | TGTGCCAGCGCTACCGGGACCTTAGGTCTTCAGCCCCAGCATTTT
15 | NA | TRBJ2-7 | TRBV6-6 | TRBD1 | CASSQTGTGGHEQYF | TGTGCCAGCAGTCAAACCGGGACAGGGGGCCACGAGCAGTACTTC
14 | few | TRBJ2-2 | TRBV6-5 | NA | CASSYDGNTGELFF | TGTGCCAGCAGTTACGACGGGAACACCGGGGAGCTGTTTTTT
14 | NA | TRBJ2-7 | TRBV6-6 | NA | CASSPDTGSREQYF | TGTGCCAGCAGCCCGGACACAGGGTCTCGGGAGCAGTACTTC
16 | NA | TRBJ1-1 | TRBV11-2 | NA | CASSLRSGQRNTEAFF | TGTGCCAGCAGCTTACGAAGCGGGCAGAGGAACACTGAAGCTTTCTTT
11 | NA | TRBJ1-4 | TRBV7-9 | NA | CASSFDEKLFF | TGTGCCAGCAGCTTCGATGAAAAACTGTTTTTT
15 | once | TRBJ2-7 | TRBV6-1 | TRBD1 | CVLGQETGNPYEQYF | TGTGTGCTGGGACAAGAGACAGGGAACCCCTACGAGCAGTACTTC
20 | once | TRBJ2-3 | TRBV21-1 | NA | CASSKMTTSGRPSSTDTQYF | TGTGCCAGCAGCAAAATGACGACTAGCGGGAGGCCCAGTAGCACAGATACGCAGTATTTT
13 | NA | TRBJ2-1 | TRBV4-3 | NA | CASSEDYYNEQFF | TGCGCCAGCAGCGAGGACTACTACAATGAGCAGTTCTTC
15 | NA | TRBJ2-1 | TRBV5-1 | TRBD2 | CASSLDRGVYNEQFF | TGCGCCAGCAGCTTGGACCGGGGGGTCTACAATGAGCAGTTCTTC
14 | NA | TRBJ2-3 | TRBV30 | TRBD2 | CAWRLAAFTDTQYF | TGTGCCTGGAGACTAGCGGCGTTCACAGATACGCAGTATTTT
15 | NA | TRBJ1-4 | TRBV27 | TRBD1 | CASRTTGQGAEKLFF | TGTGCCAGCAGGACCACTGGACAGGGGGCCGAAAAACTGTTTTTT
15 | NA | TRBJ2-7 | TRBV4-2 | TRBD2 | CASSQGETSEYEQYF | TGTGCCAGCAGCCAAGGTGAGACTAGCGAATACGAGCAGTACTTC
12 | NA | TRBJ2-5 | TRBV6-1 | NA | CASSSTGETQYF | TGTGCCAGCAGCTCAACAGGCGAGACCCAGTACTTC
14 | NA | TRBJ2-1 | TRBV6-5 | NA | CASSYSYRDNEQFF | TGTGCCAGCAGTTACTCGTACAGGGACAATGAGCAGTTCTTC
18 | NA | TRBJ1-1 | TRBV13 | NA | CASSLVRLSDLVNTEAFF | TGTGCCAGCAGCTTAGTGCGGTTGAGCGACCTCGTGAACACTGAAGCTTTCTTT
15 | NA | TRBJ2-2 | TRBV5-4 | TRBD2 | CASSLEPGRAGELFF | TGTGCCAGCAGCTTGGAGCCAGGGAGGGCCGGGGAGCTGTTTTTT
10 | NA | TRBJ2-1 | TRBV20-1 | NA | CSATNNEQFF | TGCAGTGCTACCAACAATGAGCAGTTCTTC
13 | NA | TRBJ2-7 | TRBV27 | NA | CASSFGLDYEQYF | TGTGCCAGCAGTTTTGGCCTGGACTACGAGCAGTACTTC
14 | NA | TRBJ1-5 | TRBV9 | TRBD1 | CASSLWDRGQPQHF | TGTGCCAGCAGCCTGTGGGACAGGGGACAGCCCCAGCATTTT
17 | NA | TRBJ1-5 | TRBV7-9 | NA | CASSPGWDLYSNQPQHF | TGTGCCAGCAGCCCCGGCTGGGATCTGTATAGCAATCAGCCCCAGCATTTT
14 | NA | TRBJ2-1 | TRBV7-3 | NA | CASSQGQGRTEQFF | TGTGCCAGCAGCCAAGGGCAGGGAAGGACTGAGCAGTTCTTC
14 | NA | TRBJ2-2 | TRBV6-6 | TRBD1 | CASSRQGNTGELFF | TGTGCCAGCAGTCGACAGGGGAACACCGGGGAGCTGTTTTTT
13 | few | TRBJ1-1 | TRBV29-1 | TRBD1 | CSVGGQGGTEAFF | TGCAGCGTTGGAGGACAGGGTGGCACTGAAGCTTTCTTT
13 | NA | TRBJ2-7 | TRBV28 | NA | CASSSLPVNEQYF | TGTGCCAGCAGTTCCCTCCCCGTTAACGAGCAGTACTTC
17 | NA | TRBJ1-2 | TRBV6-1 | TRBD1 | CASSGRTGGPPPYGYTF | TGTGCCAGCAGTGGACGGACAGGGGGCCCCCCTCCCTATGGCTACACCTTC
16 | NA | TRBJ2-2 | TRBV7-8 | NA | CASSRSRLEGTGELFF | TGTGCCAGCAGCCGATCCCGGTTAGAGGGGACCGGGGAGCTGTTTTTT
15 | NA | TRBJ1-5 | TRBV6-6 | NA | CASSYGVSSAQPQHF | TGTGCCAGCAGTTACGGGGTCTCGTCAGCTCAGCCCCAGCATTTT
17 | NA | TRBJ2-2 | TRBV25-1 | TRBD2 | CASSDWGGIANTGELFF | TGTGCCAGCAGTGATTGGGGAGGGATCGCGAACACCGGGGAGCTGTTTTTT
16 | NA | TRBJ1-6 | TRBV6-5 | NA | CASSYSGQGGNSPLHF | TGTGCCAGCAGTTACTCGGGGCAGGGAGGAAATTCACCCCTCCACTTT
14 | NA | TRBJ1-1 | TRBV19 | TRBD1 | CASSPDRGLGEAFF | TGTGCCAGTAGTCCAGACAGGGGGCTGGGTGAAGCTTTCTTT
12 | NA | TRBJ1-5 | TRBV6-1 | NA | CASSFRNQPQHF | TGTGCCAGCAGTTTTCGGAATCAGCCCCAGCATTTT
17 | NA | TRBJ2-2 | TRBV7-2 | TRBD1 | CASSLVLTGQGYRGAVF | TGTGCCAGCAGCTTAGTCCTAACGGGACAGGGGTACCGGGGAGCTGTTTTT